These 10 T cell receptor beta chains came from one sample sequenced in a study of tumor and adjacent non-tumor tissue in lung cancer. Three rounds of nested PCR, following a modified ARM-PCR protocol, produced the TCRbeta library. From the multiplex PCR reads, TCRdb called clonotypes with MiXCR, one entry per CDR3 protein. The table lists roughly 75,000 distinct CDR3 sequences, approximately 78% of them singletons, with about 54% in the top ten. No cell sorting was done before RNA was extracted from the tissue. This non-tumor lung sample came from over 3 cm beyond the tumor edge. Material for sequencing was distant non-tumor lung tissue. Receptors originate from a man in his 60s with non-small cell lung cancer.

This clonotype was counted once. Relative to the germline gene, one junction end is altered; a read error may explain this. V and J are TRBV29-1 and TRBJ2-2; D ambiguous. Germline lookup yields CDR1 SQVTM and CDR2 ANQGSEA. CDR3 length: 12 amino acids. CDR3 loop: CSVQTATEELFF. In DNA, the CDR3 is TGCAGTGTTCAGACTGCCACCGAGGAGTTGTTTTTT.

On this clonotype itself: At one end the junction does not follow the germline gene, possibly because of a read error. This chain links TRBV12-3 or TRBV12-4 with TRBJ1-1, with 9 positions matching TRBD1. This CDR3 has 15 residues. The CDR3 is CASMDGRQGGIEAFF. Written as DNA, the CDR3 is TGTGCTAGCATGGACGGGAGACAGGGGGGAATCGAAGCTTTCTTT.

Notes on this clonotype: No conserved phenylalanine or tryptophan ends this CDR3, so it is likely a read error. The chain recombines TRBV20-1 with TRBJ2-3; D possibly uses TRBD1 or TRBD2 (5 bases each). The V gene lost 2 bases and the J gene lost 3 bases, with 15 bases spanning the gap. Germline V gives CDR1 DFQATT, CDR2 SNEGSKA (reference sequence). The CDR3 contains 15 residues. CDR3 nucleotide sequence: TGCAGTGCTAGACTCACAGGTACTAGTACAGATACGCAGTATTAT. Its protein is CSARLTGTSTDTQYY.

The chain employs TRBV20-1 and TRBJ2-7, with 8 nucleotides matching TRBD1. J was trimmed by 7 bases and V by 3 bases; bases with no gene match: 11. The germline V gene encodes CDR1 DFQATT and CDR2 SNEGSKA (reference sequence). The CDR3 runs 14 residues. The CDR3 DNA reads TGCAGTGCTAGCTCCGGGACAGGAGGTCGTGAGCAGTACTTC. Translating gives CSASSGTGGREQYF.

A word on this clonotype: Possible read error: a much larger clone is one base away. This sequence joins TRBV5-6 and TRBJ2-3; D possibly corresponds to TRBD2 (6 bases). Per germline, CDR1 SGHDT and CDR2 YYEEEE. The CDR3 has 15 amino acids. Trimming removed 8 bases from V and 2 bases from J, with 18 bases in between. CDR3 sequence: CASGSRDLITDTQYF. In nucleotides, the CDR3 is TGTGCCAGTGGGAGTAGGGACTTAATCACAGATACGCAGTATTTT.

Concerning this clonotype: The junction does not match germline at one end; this may be a read error. This chain links TRBV29-1 with TRBJ2-3, with TRBD2 as a possible D gene (5 bases). CDR3 length: 16 amino acids. The germline V gene has CDR1 SQVTM and CDR2 ANQGSEA. This CDR3 reads CSVEVGARSSTDMQYF. For the CDR3, the DNA is TGCAGCGTCGAAGTGGGAGCTCGTTCTAGCACAGATATGCAGTATTTT.

Concerning this clonotype: One end of the junction fails to match germline, which may point to a read error. The J gene is TRBJ2-1, the V gene TRBV6-2 or TRBV6-3, with 9 bases lining up with TRBD1. The CDR3 loop spans 15 amino acids. The germline gives CDR1 MNHEY, CDR2 SVGEGT. CDR3 amino acids: CVSSLPGQGPNEQFF. The CDR3 nucleotides read TGTGTCAGCAGTCTCCCGGGACAGGGTCCTAATGAGCAGTTCTTC.

As regards this clonotype: The conserved phenylalanine or tryptophan is not found at the CDR3 terminus, so this likely reflects a read error. J is TRBJ2-3 and V is TRBV11-2; D remains ambiguous. Germline CDR1 and CDR2: SGHAT and FQNNGV. This CDR3 has 15 residues. CDR3 sequence (DNA): TGTGCCAACAGCTTTTTCCTAGTGGTGGTAGATACGCAGTATTTG. Protein: CANSFFLVVVDTQYL.

The V gene is TRBV11-3, the J gene TRBJ2-3, with D perhaps TRBD1 or TRBD2 (5 bases each). This CDR3 contains 18 residues. Per the germline V gene, CDR1 is SGHNT and CDR2 is YENEEA. Trimming shortened V by 4 bases and J by 2 bases, and 22 bases separated the two germline ends. The chain's CDR3 is CASSSLRRELGVTDTQYF. The DNA of the CDR3 is TGTGCCAGCAGCTCCCTCCGTAGGGAGCTGGGGGTCACAGATACGCAGTATTTT. The full variable domain, with the rest looked up from reference TRBV11-3 and TRBJ2-3, is EAGVVQSPRYKIIEKKQPVAFWCNPISGHNTLYWYLQNLGQGPELLIRYENEEAVDDSQLPKDRFSAERLKGVDSTLKIQPAELGDSAVYLCASSSLRRELGVTDTQYFGPGTRLTVL.

In the case of this clonotype: The germline gene is not matched at one end of the junction; a read error may be the cause. The V and J genes are TRBV7-8 and TRBJ2-1, with 9 nucleotides matching TRBD2. CDR1 is SGHVS and CDR2 is FQNEAQ in the germline V gene. The CDR3 covers 14 residues. The DNA of the CDR3 is TGTACCAGCAGCTTAGGGACTAGCACCCATGAGCAGTTCTTC. Translated, it gives CTSSLGTSTHEQFF.